This TCR beta chain was recovered during a study of early T cells in non-severe SARS-CoV-2 infection. Study overall: Whole-blood bulk RNA, unsorted, was sequenced, and chains were unpaired.

Unique molecular identifiers (one per individual cDNA molecule) were attached. TCRdb reprocessed the 5' RACE reads via MiXCR and lists one record per CDR3 protein. The sample contains about 59,000 distinct CDR3 sequences, approximately 13% of which appear only once. This clonotype originated in an adult who was a healthcare worker with PCR-confirmed SARS-CoV-2 infection or an uninfected control (not recorded which). The sample in question was whole blood, obtained at baseline.

The CDR3 nucleotides are TGTGCCAGCAGCTTAAGAGGGATGAACACTGAAGCTTTCTTT. Protein product: CASSLRGMNTEAFF. The rearrangement joins TRBV7-2 to TRBJ1-1, with D hard to call. With 2 bases removed from V and 0 bases from J, the gap between germline ends came to 7 bases. The germline V gene has CDR1 SGHTA and CDR2 FQGNSA. This CDR3 is built from 14 residues.